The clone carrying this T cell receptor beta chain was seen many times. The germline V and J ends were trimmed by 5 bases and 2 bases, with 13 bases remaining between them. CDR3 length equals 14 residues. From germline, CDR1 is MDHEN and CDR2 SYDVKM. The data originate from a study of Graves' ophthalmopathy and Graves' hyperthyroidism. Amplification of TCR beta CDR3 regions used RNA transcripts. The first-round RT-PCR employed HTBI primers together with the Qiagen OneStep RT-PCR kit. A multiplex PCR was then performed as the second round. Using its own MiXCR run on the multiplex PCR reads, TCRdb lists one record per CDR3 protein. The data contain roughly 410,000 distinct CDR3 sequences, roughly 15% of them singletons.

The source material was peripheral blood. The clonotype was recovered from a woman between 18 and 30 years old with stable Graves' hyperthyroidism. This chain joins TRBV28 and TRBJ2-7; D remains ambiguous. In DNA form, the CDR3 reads TGTGCCAGCAGTCCTCACAGCCACCCCTACGAGCAGTACTTC. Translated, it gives CASSPHSHPYEQYF.